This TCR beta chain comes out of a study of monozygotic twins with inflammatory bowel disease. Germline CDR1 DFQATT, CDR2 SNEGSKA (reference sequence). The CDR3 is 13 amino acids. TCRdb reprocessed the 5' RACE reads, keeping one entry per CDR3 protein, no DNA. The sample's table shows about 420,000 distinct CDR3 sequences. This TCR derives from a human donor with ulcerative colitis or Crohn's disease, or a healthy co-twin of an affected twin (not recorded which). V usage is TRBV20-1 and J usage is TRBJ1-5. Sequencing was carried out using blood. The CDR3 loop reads CSARGQPEQPQHF.